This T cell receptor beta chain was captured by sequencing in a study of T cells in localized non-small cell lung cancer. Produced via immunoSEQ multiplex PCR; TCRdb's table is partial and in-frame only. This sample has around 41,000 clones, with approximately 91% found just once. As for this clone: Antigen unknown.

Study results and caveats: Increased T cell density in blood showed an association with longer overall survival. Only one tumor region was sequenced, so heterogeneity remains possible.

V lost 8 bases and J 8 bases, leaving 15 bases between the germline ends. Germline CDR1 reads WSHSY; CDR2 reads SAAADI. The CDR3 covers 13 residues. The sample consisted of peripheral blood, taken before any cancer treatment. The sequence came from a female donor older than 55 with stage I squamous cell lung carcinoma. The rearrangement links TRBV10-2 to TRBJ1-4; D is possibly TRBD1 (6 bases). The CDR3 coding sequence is TGCGCCAGCCTGAGGGGGGAAGGAGAAAAACTGTTTTTT. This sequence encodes CASLRGEGEKLFF.